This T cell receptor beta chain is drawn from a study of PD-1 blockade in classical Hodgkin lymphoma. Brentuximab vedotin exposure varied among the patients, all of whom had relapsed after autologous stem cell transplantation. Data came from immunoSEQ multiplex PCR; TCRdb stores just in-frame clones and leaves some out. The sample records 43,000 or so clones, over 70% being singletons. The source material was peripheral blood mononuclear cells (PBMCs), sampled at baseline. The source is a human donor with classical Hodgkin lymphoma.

DNA of the CDR3: TGTGCCAGCAGTGACGGGGGCGGTCAAGAGACCCAGTACTTC. Amino acid sequence: CASSDGGGQETQYF. This sequence joins TRBV2 and TRBJ2-5; perhaps D is TRBD1 or TRBD2 (6 bases each). CDR3 length: 14 residues. The germline gives CDR1 SNHLY, CDR2 FYNNEI. Deletions cut 3 bases from V and 2 bases from J, with 10 bases between.